The 22 T cell receptor beta chains listed next were all sequenced from one sample in a study of cytomegalovirus exposure and HLA in healthy donors. Primers: 60 Vbeta forward and 13 Jbeta reverse. Here immunoSEQ multiplex PCR was the method, and the copy in TCRdb shows in-frame clones only, minus some. The sample totals approximately 100,000 clones; its top ten clones hold 15%. Sequencing input: PBMCs. The receptor source for this set is a man in his fifties in good health and CMV-seropositive.

This chain connects TRBV6-6 to TRBJ2-2, with 8 bases matching TRBD2. CDR1 and CDR2 (germline): MNHNY, SVGAGI (reference sequence). This CDR3 is 15 amino acids long. Trimming removed 0 bases from V and 7 bases from J; junction bases left unmatched: 4. In DNA, the CDR3 is TGTGCCAGCAGTTACTCGATACTAGCGGTCGGGGAGCTGTTTTTT. This gives the protein CASSYSILAVGELFF.

The chain couples TRBV7-2 to TRBJ1-2; D gene unclear. V was clipped by 1 base and J by 8 bases, with 14 bases between them. The length of the CDR3 is 14 residues. Germline V gene data show CDR1 as SGHTA and CDR2 as FQGNSA. CDR3 region: CASSLGNSPAGYTF. Written as DNA, the CDR3 is TGTGCCAGCAGCTTAGGAAACAGCCCTGCGGGCTACACCTTC.

This chain uses TRBV9 with TRBJ1-1, with a weak D call TRBD1 (5 bases). Between the trimmed V and J ends, which lost 4 bases and 1 base, there was a span of 17 bases. The CDR3 covers 16 residues. CDR1 SGDLS and CDR2 YYNGEE come from the germline V gene. CDR3 sequence: CASSLQDVRANTEAFF. Here the CDR3 DNA reads TGTGCCAGCAGCCTTCAGGACGTCAGGGCGAACACTGAAGCTTTCTTT.

The chain recombines TRBV10-3 with TRBJ2-2; D unresolved. The ends were cut back, 2 bases at V and 4 bases at J, with 5 bases in the middle. This CDR3 has 13 amino acids. Germline assignment: CDR1 ENHRY and CDR2 SYGVKD. The CDR3 here is CAISEGSTGELFF. DNA of the CDR3: TGTGCCATCAGTGAGGGCAGCACCGGGGAGCTGTTTTTT.

The V call is TRBV7-8, the J call TRBJ2-5; TRBD2 matches at 11 bases. This CDR3 is 14 amino acids long. Germline-derived CDR1 and CDR2 are SGHVS and FQNEAQ. With 3 bases clipped from V and 5 bases from J, the junction kept 2 bases outside the gene matches. The CDR3 coding sequence is TGTGCCAGCAGCTTCGGGACTAGCGGCGAGACCCAGTACTTC. It yields the protein CASSFGTSGETQYF.

The chain has TRBV28 and TRBJ2-3; TRBD2 matches 7 bases. CDR3 size: 13 residues. The J segment lost 6 bases and the V segment lost 7 bases, leaving 7 bases of the junction unmatched. In germline, CDR1 is MDHEN, CDR2 SYDVKM. CDR3 amino acids: CASIGGRSDTQYF. CDR3 in DNA: TGTGCCAGCATAGGCGGGAGATCGGATACGCAGTATTTT.

The gene calls are TRBV6-5 and TRBJ2-1; D perhaps matches TRBD2 (5 bases). CDR1 and CDR2 (germline): MNHEY, SVGAGI. The CDR3 is made up of 14 amino acids. Trimming took 2 bases from V and 7 from J, leaving 12 bases between them. The CDR3 coding sequence is TGTGCCAGCAGTTACGACTGGGAGCTAAATGAGCAGTTCTTC. Encoded protein: CASSYDWELNEQFF.

The chain has TRBV28 and TRBJ1-2, with D possibly being TRBD1 (6 bases). The V end was cut by 6 bases, the J end by 3 bases, with 14 bases between. Germline assignment: CDR1 MDHEN and CDR2 SYDVKM. The CDR3 sequence is 14 residues long. CDR3: CASSIWEGDYGYTF. The CDR3, as DNA: TGTGCCAGCAGCATTTGGGAGGGGGACTATGGCTACACCTTC.

The V gene is TRBV28, the J gene TRBJ2-7; a weak D match, TRBD1 (6 bases). Germline CDR1 and CDR2: MDHEN and SYDVKM. The CDR3 has 14 residues. Between the trimmed V and J ends, which lost 6 bases and 4 bases, there was a span of 16 bases. The CDR3 reads CASRSQSDRYEQYV. Here the CDR3 DNA reads TGTGCCAGCAGGTCCCAGTCCGACAGGTACGAGCAGTACGTC.

V is TRBV10-3 and J is TRBJ2-2; 8 bases fit TRBD1. The length of the CDR3 is 16 residues. V was clipped by 3 bases and J by 6 bases; unmatched bases: 9. CDR1 is ENHRY and CDR2 is SYGVKD in the germline V gene. The CDR3 loop reads CAISDRAGGAAGELFF. DNA of the CDR3: TGTGCCATCAGTGATCGGGCAGGGGGCGCAGCCGGGGAGCTGTTTTTT.

V usage is TRBV6-4 and J usage is TRBJ2-2; tentative D call: TRBD2 (5 bases). Germline V gene data show CDR1 as MRHNA and CDR2 as SNTAGT. The length of the CDR3 is 14 residues. V was clipped by 6 bases and J by 5 bases, with 13 bases between them. The CDR3 DNA is TGTGCCAGCAGCCTTTACCCGGGGACCGGGGAGCTGTTTTTT. Encoded protein: CASSLYPGTGELFF.

This chain links TRBV9 with TRBJ2-2; D ambiguous. Per germline, CDR1 SGDLS and CDR2 YYNGEE. This CDR3 is built from 14 residues. The V gene lost 3 bases and the J gene lost 1 base, with 7 bases spanning the gap. The CDR3 DNA reads as TGTGCCAGCAGCGCCTACGGGAACACCGGGGAGCTGTTTTTT. It translates to CASSAYGNTGELFF.

This rearrangement joins TRBV7-2 to TRBJ1-2; 11 nucleotides match TRBD1. V shed 5 bases and J 4 bases; nucleotides not matched to a gene: 9. The germline CDR1 and CDR2 sequences are SGHTA and FQGNSA. There are 16 residues in the CDR3. CDR3 region: CASSPPRGQGVYGYTF. In nucleotides, the CDR3 is TGTGCCAGCAGCCCTCCCAGGGGACAGGGGGTCTATGGCTACACCTTC.

The chain carries TRBV6-1 and TRBJ2-3, with no clear D. The CDR3 has 15 amino acids. Trimming took off 6 bases at V and 0 bases at J, with 13 bases between the two ends. The germline V gene has CDR1 MNHNS and CDR2 SASEGT. CDR3 bases: TGTGCCAGCAGCCCCAGCCCGGAGAGCACAGATACGCAGTATTTT. It translates to CASSPSPESTDTQYF.

V is TRBV5-1 and J is TRBJ2-7, with a tentative D call TRBD2 (5 bases). The CDR3 spans 15 residues. Germline V CDR1 and CDR2: SGHRS, YFSETQ. The V end lost 0 bases, the J end lost 3 bases, and 13 bases lay between the germline ends. The CDR3 DNA reads TGCGCCAGCAGCTTGGCCCCGGGAAAAGGCTACGAGCAGTACGTC. It is translated as CASSLAPGKGYEQYV.

The chain is built from TRBV6-5 and TRBJ2-7; 7 positions agree with TRBD1. Looked up from germline, CDR1 is MNHEY and CDR2 is SVGAGI. The CDR3 runs 15 residues. V gave up 0 bases and J gave up 2 bases; unmatched junction bases: 4. The CDR3 here is CASSYSATGTYEQYF. Here the CDR3 DNA reads TGTGCCAGCAGTTACTCCGCGACAGGGACCTACGAGCAGTACTTC.

V usage is TRBV5-4 and J usage is TRBJ2-7; 12 nucleotides match TRBD1. Germline V gives CDR1 SGHNT, CDR2 YYREEE (reference sequence). The CDR3 sequence is 14 residues long. V shed 4 bases and J 4 bases; nucleotides not matched to a gene: 3. CDR3 bases: TGTGCCAGCAGCCTGGGACAGGGGGCATACGAGCAGTACTTC. Its translation is CASSLGQGAYEQYF.

The chain employs TRBV5-1 and TRBJ1-1, with 7 bases identical to TRBD1. CDR1 is SGHRS and CDR2 is YFSETQ in the germline V gene. Losses at the gene ends were 4 bases for V and 7 bases for J; bases not matched to a gene: 10. CDR3 size: 14 residues. CDR3: CASSTGQAPDEAFF. The DNA for the CDR3 is TGCGCCAGCAGCACCGGACAGGCCCCTGATGAAGCTTTCTTT. The full variable domain, completed using reference TRBV5-1 and TRBJ1-1, is KAGVTQTPRYLIKTRGQQVTLSCSPISGHRSVSWYQQTPGQGLQFLFEYFSETQRNKGNFPGRFSGRQFSNSRSEMNVSTLELGDSALYLCASSTGQAPDEAFFGQGTRLTVV.

The rearrangement uses TRBV27 and TRBJ2-7; TRBD1 is a possible D gene (5 bases). Germline V gene sequence: CDR1 MNHEY, CDR2 SMNVEV (reference sequence). The ends were cut back, 4 bases at V and 1 base at J, with 14 bases in the middle. The CDR3 consists of 15 residues. The CDR3 is CASSYVPGPSYEQYF. CDR3 in DNA: TGTGCCAGCAGTTATGTGCCAGGGCCTTCCTACGAGCAGTACTTC.

The J gene is TRBJ1-5, the V gene TRBV27; maybe TRBD1 (5 bases). Germline V lookup: CDR1 MNHEY, CDR2 SMNVEV (reference sequence). V lost 6 bases and J lost 5, with 11 bases in between. There are 13 residues in the CDR3. CDR3 residues: CASSSMGHQPQHF. DNA for the CDR3: TGTGCCAGCAGCTCTATGGGGCATCAGCCCCAGCATTTT.

The rearrangement uses TRBV7-2 and TRBJ1-2, with 7 bases aligning to TRBD1. Germline-derived CDR1 and CDR2 are SGHTA and FQGNSA. The trim removed 2 bases at V and 7 bases at J, leaving 7 bases unmatched. The CDR3 consists of 14 residues. The CDR3 coding sequence is TGTGCCAGCAGCTTACCGCAGGGGGTCGGTGGCTACACCTTC. This encodes CASSLPQGVGGYTF.

V usage is TRBV6-5 and J usage is TRBJ2-7; 7 bases align to TRBD1. Looked up from germline, CDR1 is MNHEY and CDR2 is SVGAGI. This CDR3 is built from 15 residues. V gave up 6 bases and J gave up 4 bases; unmatched junction bases: 12. This CDR3 is CASRDRALASYEQYF. For the CDR3, the DNA is TGTGCCAGCAGAGACAGGGCTCTGGCGTCGTACGAGCAGTACTTC.